The clone carrying this T cell receptor (beta chain) came up a few times. As yet, its antigen is unknown. V was pared by 6 bases and J by 3 bases, with 8 bases of the junction left unmatched. Germline CDR1 and CDR2: MDHEN and SYDVKM. The CDR3 has 15 amino acids. The record originates from a study of T-cell memory formation after mild COVID-19. It was 5'RACE with constant-segment primers that produced the TCR alpha and TCR beta cDNA libraries, which carried sample barcodes and UMIs. TCRdb called the 5' RACE reads again in MiXCR, with one record for every CDR3 protein. The sample records approximately 190,000 distinct CDR3 sequences, around 20% being singletons. Notes on the study in general: Day 15 to 85 contracting clones showed balanced CD4/CD8; day 15 to 37 expanders favored CD4+. Memory from before infection featured some responding clones, which suggests cross-reactive memory joined. Clones that contracted clustered mainly in CM and EM if CD4+ and in EMRA if CD8+.

This rearrangement joins TRBV28 to TRBJ1-5; 7 bases match TRBD1. The sample consisted of PBMCs or a T cell subset sorted from them (not recorded which). The clonotype was recovered from an adult woman who had mild COVID-19 (a few samples of this study predate the infection). Cell type and time point are not known. Here the CDR3 reads CASSFRDRLNQPQHF. The DNA of the CDR3 is TGTGCCAGCAGCTTCCGGGACAGACTCAATCAGCCCCAGCATTTT.